The 21 T cell receptor beta chains below all came from one sample that was sequenced in a study of blood T cells in healthy people across ages (dated by TCRdb to 2014 to 2015). Receptor amplification or capture employed 5' RACE. The sequencer was an Illumina HiSeq 2500. A second PCR of roughly 7 to 11 cycles was performed with a sample-barcoded 5' primer and a J-beta primer mix. The public reads were reanalyzed by TCRdb: fastp trimming at Q25, MiXCR alignment, in-frame beta chains only. Rows are combined by CDR3 protein, so each entry shows the most common genes and DNA. A total of over 500,000 distinct CDR3 sequences appear in this sample, around 52% of them only once. Of the sample, 13% is held by the ten largest clones. The sample taken for sequencing was blood. The receptors originated from a woman older than 75 in good health.

This clonotype was seen a single time. The genes are TRBV6-6 and TRBJ2-1, with 9 positions matching TRBD2. The V segment lost 0 bases and the J segment 2 bases; nucleotides outside the gene matches: 5. Germline-derived CDR1 and CDR2 are MNHNY and SVGAGI (reference sequence). CDR3 length equals 17 residues. For the CDR3, the DNA is TGTGCCAGCAGTTACTCGCCGGGCGGGGGGGCCTACAATGAGCAGTTCTTC. The encoded protein is CASSYSPGGGAYNEQFF.

CDR3 loop: CASSLIPPQAWNTGELFF. CDR3 DNA sequence: TGTGCCAGCAGTTTAATCCCTCCCCAGGCGTGGAACACCGGGGAGCTGTTTTTT. The chain links TRBV27 to TRBJ2-2; no clear D gene. The CDR3 has 18 residues. V was clipped by 2 bases and J by 1 base, with 17 bases between them. From germline, CDR1 is MNHEY and CDR2 SMNVEV (reference sequence).

In regard to this clonotype: The junction does not match germline at one end; this may be a read error. V gene TRBV27 combines with J gene TRBJ1-6, with D tentatively TRBD1 (5 bases). Germline lookup yields CDR1 MNHEY and CDR2 SMNVEV (reference sequence). The CDR3 runs to 13 residues. CDR3 coding DNA: TGTACCAGCAGTTTTGGGGGGGATTCACCCCTCCACTTT. Translated: CTSSFGGDSPLHF.

This clonotype has just a few counts. The chain uses TRBV20-1 and TRBJ1-4; no clear D gene. CDR1 and CDR2 from the germline V gene are DFQATT and SNEGSKA (reference sequence). Trimming stripped 3 bases from V and 5 bases from J, with 7 bases between. The CDR3 is 12 residues long. The CDR3 here is CSASTRNEKLFF. Here the CDR3 DNA reads TGCAGTGCTAGTACACGGAATGAAAAACTGTTTTTT.

CDR3 loop: CASSRTGVQTGELFF. CDR3 in DNA: TGTGCCAGCAGCCGGACAGGGGTTCAGACCGGGGAGCTGTTTTTT. This chain links TRBV7-3 with TRBJ2-2; 9 bases agree with TRBD1. The CDR3 is 15 residues long. The ends lost 5 bases at V and 5 bases at J; junction bases unmatched: 6. Germline V gene lookup returns CDR1 SGHTA and CDR2 FQGTGA.

This clonotype was found many times. This CDR3 is CASTQPEGPYEQYF. The CDR3 DNA follows: TGTGCCAGCACCCAACCCGAAGGACCCTACGAGCAGTACTTC. V is TRBV28 and J is TRBJ2-7, with no clear D. Germline V gives CDR1 MDHEN, CDR2 SYDVKM. Trimming stripped 7 bases from V and 2 bases from J, with 15 bases between. CDR3 size: 14 residues.

Ten or more counts support this clonotype. The V gene is TRBV6-2 or TRBV6-3, the J gene TRBJ2-3, with D possibly TRBD1 on 5 matching bases. The CDR3 is 15 residues long. From germline, CDR1 is MNHEY and CDR2 SVGEGT. V was pared by 7 bases and J by 0 bases, with 14 bases between. In DNA form, the CDR3 reads TGTGCCAGCACCTGGGGCCAGATTAGCACAGATACGCAGTATTTT. Encoded protein: CASTWGQISTDTQYF.

This clonotype occurred many times. The rearrangement joins TRBV12-3 or TRBV12-4 to TRBJ2-1; unclear D gene. The CDR3 spans 15 residues. Trimming took 3 bases from V and 2 from J, leaving 11 bases between them. In DNA, the CDR3 is TGTGCCAGCAGTTTCGTTGCTCCAGCCTACAATGAGCAGTTCTTC. It specifies CASSFVAPAYNEQFF.

The chain links TRBV5-1 to TRBJ1-1, with 7 positions matching TRBD1. CDR3 size: 15 residues. V trimming: 3 bases; J trimming: 1 base; junction bases outside the gene matches: 6. Germline values: CDR1 SGHRS, CDR2 YFSETQ. This CDR3 is CASSSTGIGNTEAFF. Here the CDR3 DNA reads TGCGCCAGCAGCTCGACAGGGATTGGGAACACTGAAGCTTTCTTT.

The chain has TRBV25-1 and TRBJ2-4; the match to TRBD1 covers 11 bases. TRBJ2-7 matches the DNA end more closely, so the J call is doubtful. Germline loops: CDR1 MGHDK, CDR2 SYGVNS. The CDR3 loop spans 16 amino acids. The CDR3 DNA reads TGTGCCAGCAGTGAGGGGACAGGGGGATTCTCCTACGAGCAGTACTTC. This codes for CASSEGTGGFSYEQYF.

This clonotype was counted at least ten times. The chain carries TRBV20-1 and TRBJ2-1; the match to TRBD1 covers 10 bases. V lost 6 bases to trimming and J lost 7 bases; unmatched junction nucleotides: 6. This CDR3 has 13 amino acids. Germline-derived CDR1 and CDR2 are DFQATT and SNEGSKA (reference sequence). Here the CDR3 reads CSARDRGWNEQFF. In nucleotides, the CDR3 is TGCAGTGCCCGGGACAGGGGTTGGAATGAGCAGTTCTTC.

On this clonotype: With a much larger clone just one base away, this may be a read error. V usage is TRBV5-1 and J usage is TRBJ2-1, with a weak D call TRBD2 (5 bases). The CDR3 runs to 14 residues. Germline values: CDR1 SGHRS, CDR2 YFSETQ. The ends were cut back, 4 bases at V and 6 bases at J, with 14 bases in the middle. As DNA, the CDR3 is TGCGCCAGCAGCGAGGTGGAGGTTAGCAATGAGCAGTTCTTC. This gives the protein CASSEVEVSNEQFF.

The chain employs TRBV20-1 and TRBJ2-1, with a weak D call TRBD1 (6 bases). Per the germline V gene, CDR1 is DFQATT and CDR2 is SNEGSKA (reference sequence). The CDR3 extends over 13 amino acids. Deletions cut 3 bases from V and 15 bases from J, with 21 bases between. The CDR3 here is CSASPAGEETRFF. CDR3 in DNA: TGCAGTGCTAGCCCCGCAGGGGAAGAGACCCGGTTCTTC.

The V call is TRBV6-2 or TRBV6-3, the J call TRBJ2-7, with D possibly matching TRBD1 (5 bases). This CDR3 has 13 amino acids. Germline lookup yields CDR1 MNHEY and CDR2 SVGEGT. V lost 5 bases and J lost 3, with 11 bases in between. CDR3 sequence: CASSDDRYYEQYF. In DNA, the CDR3 is TGTGCCAGCAGTGACGACAGATACTACGAGCAGTACTTC.

This chain links TRBV20-1 with TRBJ2-5; D might be TRBD2 (6 bases). The germline V and J ends were trimmed by 6 bases and 4 bases, with 18 bases remaining between them. The CDR3 length is 14 residues. The germline CDR1 and CDR2 sequences are DFQATT and SNEGSKA (reference sequence). DNA for the CDR3: TGCAGTGCCTTTGGGAGTAGCGGCGGAGAGACCCAGTACTTC. This gives the protein CSAFGSSGGETQYF.

The CDR3 DNA sequence: TGTGCCAGCTCATGGGTCCAGGGGGCGCTTGAGGAGACCCAGTACTTC. Amino acid sequence: CASSWVQGALEETQYF. This chain links TRBV18 with TRBJ2-5, with 8 nucleotides matching TRBD1. Germline V CDR1 and CDR2: KGHSH, LQKENI. Losses at the gene ends were 5 bases for V and 5 bases for J; bases not matched to a gene: 13. The CDR3 length is 16 residues.

For this clonotype: A much larger clonotype is one base distant, so this may be a read error. The chain is built from TRBV14 and TRBJ2-6; possibly TRBD1 for D (5 bases). Germline V CDR1 and CDR2: SGHDN, FVKESK. The CDR3 length is 13 residues. The CDR3 DNA follows: TGTGCCAGCAGTAGCTCTGGGGCCAGCGTCCTGACTTTC. It translates to CASSSSGASVLTF.

The chain combines TRBV20-1 with TRBJ1-1; D remains ambiguous. The germline V and J ends were trimmed by 0 bases and 6 bases, with 14 bases remaining between them. The CDR3 is 14 residues long. CDR1 and CDR2 (germline): DFQATT, SNEGSKA (reference sequence). The CDR3: CSARDGGRRSEAFF. CDR3 coding DNA: TGCAGTGCTAGAGATGGCGGGAGGAGGTCTGAAGCTTTCTTT.

The DNA of the CDR3 is TGTGCCAGTAGTGGCTTCGGGCAACTACACAATGAGCAGTACTTC. Amino acids: CASSGFGQLHNEQYF. The chain uses TRBV19 and TRBJ2-5; the D is unclear. Germline lookup yields CDR1 LNHDA and CDR2 SQIVND (reference sequence). With 5 bases removed from V and 11 bases from J, the gap between germline ends came to 24 bases. This CDR3 comprises 15 residues.

This sequence joins TRBV4-1 and TRBJ2-7; D perhaps matches TRBD1 (6 bases). The J call may be mistaken, given a closer DNA end match to TRBJ2-5. Germline CDR1 MGHRA, CDR2 YSYEKL. This CDR3 has 14 amino acids. The CDR3 loop reads CASSDTGIVETQYF. The CDR3 DNA reads TGCGCCAGCAGCGATACAGGGATTGTCGAGACCCAGTACTTC.

Turning to this clonotype: A much larger clone sits a single nucleotide away, making a read error possible. The gene calls are TRBV4-2 and TRBJ2-3; no clear D gene. CDR3 length: 17 residues. V was clipped by 1 base and J by 0 bases, with 14 bases between them. Germline assignment: CDR1 LGHNA and CDR2 YNFKEQ. The CDR3 sequence: CASSQGVTPPSTDTQYF. The CDR3 bases are TGTGCCAGCAGCCAAGGGGTGACACCACCTAGCACAGATACGCAGTATTTT.